This TCR beta chain was sequenced in a study of blood T cell repertoires in COVID-19. As for the study in general: Acute-phase and convalescent COVID-19 samples originated in the United States, Italy and Spain. T cells, B-cell-depleted T cells, or PBMCs provided the cDNA or gDNA that served as material.

In the original analysis: By means of reference gene primer amplification, nucleated cell counts were estimated. Profiled with immunoSEQ multiplex PCR; TCRdb holds only in-frame clones, not every one. V, J and clone size derive from that table, while D and trimming were established from the DNA sequence. The sample holds about 160,000 clones; roughly 93% are singletons and the top ten take approximately 2.4%. The CDR3 extends over 18 amino acids. The germline V gene encodes CDR1 SNHLY and CDR2 FYNNEI. Trimming left V 2 bases short and J 0 bases short, with 14 bases between. The TCR sequence derives from a young man with acute or convalescent COVID-19. The genes are TRBV2 and TRBJ2-6; D is ambiguous. Sequencing used peripheral blood. The CDR3 loop is CASSETRQANSGANVLTF. The DNA for the CDR3 is TGTGCCAGCAGTGAAACCCGGCAGGCTAACTCTGGGGCCAACGTCCTGACTTTC.